What follows describes a single T cell receptor beta chain. Its antigen is unknown. CDR1 is SNHLY and CDR2 is FYNNEI in the germline V gene. The V and J ends lost 6 bases and 4 bases respectively, with 15 bases between them. The CDR3 extends over 14 amino acids. TCRdb's copy holds only in-frame clones and misses some; the assay was immunoSEQ multiplex PCR. There are approximately 150,000 clones in the sample; roughly 89% occur only once, and about 5.3% lies in the top ten. The data belong to a study of T cell responses to AZD1222 COVID-19 vaccine. About the research overall: Both about-4-week and about-12-week second-dose recipients were combined.

Whole-study results and caveats: Regions left unmutated in variants are reportedly the target of nearly half of spike-specific TCRs.

The clonotype comes from an adult in good health. This chain uses TRBV2 with TRBJ1-2, with a weak D call TRBD1 (6 bases). This sample comprised peripheral blood, obtained on day 0 of AZD1222 vaccination. CDR3 bases: TGTGCCAGCAGGTCAGGCGTCAGGGGCTATGGCTACACCTTC. This gives the protein CASRSGVRGYGYTF.